A single sample is the source of the 19 T cell receptor beta chains below, sequenced in a study of T cell repertoires in cytomegalovirus infection. TCRdb re-called the reads with MiXCR, one entry per CDR3 protein. The data hold about 250,000 distinct CDR3 sequences, with 6.5% observed a single time. The sample was PBMCs. The receptors derive from a human donor in good health (CMV status not recorded). Some clones in this sample may be carry-over from other donors' samples.

This clonotype showed up many times. V is TRBV11-2 and J is TRBJ2-3; TRBD2 agrees at 7 bases. The CDR3 has 14 amino acids. The V segment lost 5 bases and the J segment 7 bases; nucleotides outside the gene matches: 9. Germline CDR1 reads SGHAT; CDR2 reads FQNNGV. CDR3 residues: CASSGSNSGHTQYF. CDR3 DNA sequence: TGTGCCAGCAGCGGATCTAATAGCGGGCATACGCAGTATTTT.

Ten or more counts support this clonotype. The chain combines TRBV28 with TRBJ1-5; D gene ambiguous. Trimming took 8 bases from V and 0 from J, leaving 11 bases between them. From germline, CDR1 is MDHEN and CDR2 SYDVKM. This CDR3 has 14 residues. The chain's CDR3 is CASWEVHSNQPQHF. The CDR3 DNA follows: TGTGCCAGCTGGGAAGTCCATAGCAATCAGCCCCAGCATTTT.

The chain employs TRBV11-2 and TRBJ2-2; no clear D gene. Germline V lookup: CDR1 SGHAT, CDR2 FQNNGV. Trimming left V 3 bases short and J 6 bases short, with 5 bases between. The CDR3 length is 12 residues. Here the CDR3 reads CASSFKPGELFF. In DNA form, the CDR3 reads TGTGCCAGCAGCTTTAAGCCCGGGGAGCTGTTTTTT. Full variable domain (remainder filled in from reference TRBV11-2 and TRBJ2-2): EAGVAQSPRYKIIEKRQSVAFWCNPISGHATLYWYQQILGQGPKLLIQFQNNGVVDDSQLPKDRFSAERLKGVDSTLKIQPAKLEDSAVYLCASSFKPGELFFGEGSRLTVL.

This clonotype was recorded a few times. The chain couples TRBV29-1 to TRBJ2-1; 7 positions agree with TRBD1. Germline CDR1 and CDR2: SQVTM and ANQGSEA. With V trimmed by 7 bases and J by 0 bases, 12 bases remained unmatched. The CDR3 covers 16 residues. For the CDR3, the DNA is TGCAGCGGAGTTACGTACAGGGGAAGCTCCTACAATGAGCAGTTCTTC. Protein sequence: CSGVTYRGSSYNEQFF.

This clonotype has a single count. The J gene is TRBJ1-1, the V gene TRBV3-1; D gene unclear. V lost 2 bases and J lost 5, with 12 bases in between. Germline CDR1 and CDR2: LGHDT and YNNKEL (reference sequence). The CDR3 extends over 14 amino acids. CDR3 amino acids: CASSQSTTGTEAFF. The CDR3 DNA reads TGTGCCAGCAGCCAATCGACGACCGGGACTGAAGCTTTCTTT.

This clonotype was recorded many times. This chain joins TRBV7-9 and TRBJ2-1; TRBD2 might be the D (6 bases). Germline V CDR1 and CDR2: SEHNR, FQNEAQ (reference sequence). V was clipped by 5 bases and J by 8 bases, with 13 bases between them. CDR3 length equals 13 residues. CDR3 amino acids: CASSNWEVDEQFF. In nucleotides, the CDR3 is TGTGCCAGCAGCAATTGGGAGGTCGATGAGCAGTTCTTC.

The chain recombines TRBV7-9 with TRBJ2-2; 7 bases align to TRBD2. CDR3 size: 14 residues. Germline CDR1 and CDR2: SEHNR and FQNEAQ (reference sequence). Trimming cost V 5 bases and J 6 bases; bases outside gene matches: 6. The chain's CDR3 is CASSLGRGAGELFF. CDR3 bases: TGTGCCAGCAGCCTGGGACGGGGGGCCGGGGAGCTGTTTTTT.

This clonotype was seen repeatedly, ten times or more. This chain joins TRBV28 and TRBJ2-7, with a weak D call TRBD2 (6 bases). The V and J ends lost 6 bases and 5 bases respectively, with 23 bases between them. CDR1 is MDHEN, CDR2 SYDVKM, per germline. The CDR3 is 16 amino acids. CDR3 nucleotide sequence: TGTGCCAGCAGCCTTCCGGGGGTAGGGGTAAAGGACGAGCAGTACTTC. It yields the protein CASSLPGVGVKDEQYF.

This clonotype appeared many times. This chain connects TRBV7-2 to TRBJ2-3; the D gene is possibly TRBD2 (6 bases). The V gene lost 5 bases and the J gene lost 3 bases, with 15 bases spanning the gap. The CDR3 length is 15 residues. Germline V gene sequence: CDR1 SGHTA, CDR2 FQGNSA. The CDR3 reads CASSPVYGGTDTQYF. DNA for the CDR3: TGTGCCAGCAGCCCCGTCTACGGGGGTACAGATACGCAGTATTTT.

This clonotype was seen more than once but under ten times. The rearrangement links TRBV28 to TRBJ2-7; D perhaps matches TRBD1 (6 bases). Germline CDR1 reads MDHEN; CDR2 reads SYDVKM. This CDR3 comprises 13 residues. The V end lost 3 bases, the J end lost 3 bases, and 9 bases lay between the germline ends. The DNA of the CDR3 is TGTGCCAGCAGTTTTCAGGGGAACTACGAGCAGTACTTC. Its translation: CASSFQGNYEQYF.

This clonotype was observed many times. The V call is TRBV7-3, the J call TRBJ1-1; the D is unclear. The CDR3 is made up of 15 amino acids. Germline assignment: CDR1 SGHTA and CDR2 FQGTGA. The germline V and J ends were trimmed by 2 bases and 0 bases, with 10 bases remaining between them. Here the CDR3 reads CASSLGPGMNTEAFF. In DNA, the CDR3 is TGTGCCAGCAGCTTAGGTCCGGGAATGAACACTGAAGCTTTCTTT.

The rearrangement uses TRBV13 and TRBJ2-5; D perhaps matches TRBD2 (5 bases). The V gene lost 3 bases and the J gene lost 1 base, with 12 bases spanning the gap. CDR1 and CDR2 from the germline V gene are PRHDT and FYEKMQ (reference sequence). CDR3 length: 15 amino acids. For the CDR3, the DNA is TGTGCCAGCAGCTTCTCAGGAGGACTCCAAGAGACCCAGTACTTC. It translates to CASSFSGGLQETQYF.

In its sample, this clonotype was seen many times. The chain joins TRBV18 to TRBJ1-5, with D tentatively TRBD1 (6 bases). The CDR3 is made up of 14 amino acids. Germline V lookup: CDR1 KGHSH, CDR2 LQKENI. Trimming took off 0 bases at V and 4 bases at J, with 7 bases between the two ends. CDR3 sequence (DNA): TGTGCCAGCTCACCACCGGGACAAAATCAGCCCCAGCATTTT. Translation: CASSPPGQNQPQHF.

Many counts were recorded for this clonotype. DNA of the CDR3: TGCAGTGCGGTGGGGCTCAGTTCACCCCTCCACTTT. It encodes CSAVGLSSPLHF. The rearrangement links TRBV20-1 to TRBJ1-6, with a possible D match to TRBD1 (5 bases). V dropped 6 bases and J dropped 9 bases, with 12 bases sitting between them. The CDR3 totals 12 residues. Germline V gene data show CDR1 as DFQATT and CDR2 as SNEGSKA (reference sequence).

The table lists this clonotype with many counts. The chain has TRBV6-2 or TRBV6-3 and TRBJ2-5, with TRBD2 matching over 8 bases. The CDR3 consists of 16 residues. From germline, CDR1 is MNHEY and CDR2 SVGEGT. The junction had 7 bases not matched to a gene; V was cut back by 2 bases and J by 2 bases. CDR3 loop: CASSYGRAGAQETQYF. CDR3 sequence (DNA): TGTGCCAGCAGTTACGGGCGAGCGGGGGCGCAAGAGACCCAGTACTTC.

This clonotype has a count of ten or more. For the CDR3, the DNA is TGCGCCAGCAGCCCAGAGGGGGGGTACAATGAGCAGTTCTTC. This sequence encodes CASSPEGGYNEQFF. The chain has TRBV4-3 and TRBJ2-1; tentatively, D is TRBD2 (7 bases). Germline V gives CDR1 LGHNA, CDR2 YSLEER. This CDR3 spans 14 amino acids. V was trimmed by 4 bases and J by 4 bases, leaving 11 bases between them.

The V call is TRBV19, the J call TRBJ2-7, with 10 bases that match TRBD1. The CDR3 covers 19 residues. V shed 2 bases and J 3 bases; nucleotides not matched to a gene: 16. Germline lookup yields CDR1 LNHDA and CDR2 SQIVND (reference sequence). CDR3 sequence reads: CASSIKVGGPGTGVYEQYF. The CDR3 DNA sequence: TGTGCCAGTAGTATAAAGGTGGGGGGCCCCGGGACAGGGGTCTACGAGCAGTACTTC.

This clonotype was picked up many times. V gene TRBV7-2 combines with J gene TRBJ1-6; 7 bases fit TRBD1. The V segment lost 2 bases and the J segment 9 bases; nucleotides outside the gene matches: 4. The CDR3 is made up of 14 amino acids. Germline V gene data show CDR1 as SGHTA and CDR2 as FQGNSA. The CDR3 nucleotides are TGTGCCAGCAGCTTAAACAGGGGTTCTTCACCCCTCCACTTT. Translation: CASSLNRGSSPLHF.

In this sample, this clonotype turned up many times. The V and J genes are TRBV5-1 and TRBJ1-2; D is uncertain. Germline V lookup: CDR1 SGHRS, CDR2 YFSETQ. V was shortened by 0 bases and J by 1 base, with 7 bases between the two germline ends. This CDR3 has 14 amino acids. Here the CDR3 reads CASSLVAFNYGYTF. DNA for the CDR3: TGCGCCAGCAGCTTGGTAGCCTTTAACTATGGCTACACCTTC.